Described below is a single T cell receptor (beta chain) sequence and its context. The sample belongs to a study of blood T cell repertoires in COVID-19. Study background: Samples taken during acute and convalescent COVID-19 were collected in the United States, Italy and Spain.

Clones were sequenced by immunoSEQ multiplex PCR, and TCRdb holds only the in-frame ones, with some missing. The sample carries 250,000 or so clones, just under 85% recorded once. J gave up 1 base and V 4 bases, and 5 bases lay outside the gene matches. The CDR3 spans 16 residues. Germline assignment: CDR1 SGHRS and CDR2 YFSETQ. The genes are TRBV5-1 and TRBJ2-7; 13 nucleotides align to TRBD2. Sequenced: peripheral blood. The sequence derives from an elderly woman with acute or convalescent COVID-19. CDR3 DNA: TGCGCCAGCAGCCCCCAGACTAGCGGGGGGTCCTACGAGCAGTACTTC. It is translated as CASSPQTSGGSYEQYF.